Sequencing of this T cell receptor (beta chain) was carried out in a study of control samples from healthy donors and cancer patients. Trimming stripped 6 bases from V and 0 bases from J, with 13 bases between. The CDR3 covers 15 residues. CDR1 and CDR2 (germline): SGHRS, YFSETQ. Using immunoSEQ multiplex PCR, the repertoire was profiled, and TCRdb retains in-frame clones only, with some absent. The table shows roughly 130,000 clones, with around nine tenths occurring only once. V is TRBV5-1 and J is TRBJ2-1; D is tentatively TRBD1 or TRBD2 (5 bases each). Source material: blood. The sequence was obtained from a man between 50 and 59 years old in good health. The DNA of the CDR3 is TGCGCCAGCAACCCCGAGGGACGCTCCTACAATGAGCAGTTCTTC. Encoded protein: CASNPEGRSYNEQFF.